What follows are 2 T cell receptor beta chains derived from one specimen sequenced in a study of blood T cell repertoires in COVID-19. Profiled with immunoSEQ multiplex PCR; TCRdb holds only in-frame clones, not every one. The sample holds over 250,000 clones, 85% to 90% seen once. Sequenced: PBMCs or T cells enriched from blood (not recorded which). These receptors all stem from a man aged 35 to 55 who had recovered from COVID-19.

V gene TRBV4-1 combines with J gene TRBJ1-4; 7 nucleotides match TRBD1. In germline, CDR1 is MGHRA, CDR2 YSYEKL. There are 15 residues in the CDR3. V shed 1 base and J 1 base; nucleotides not matched to a gene: 0. The chain's CDR3 is CASSQGDRTNEKLFF. The CDR3 coding sequence is TGCGCCAGCAGCCAAGGGGACAGAACTAATGAAAAACTGTTTTTT.

The chain uses TRBV7-2 and TRBJ2-2, with 12 bases fitting TRBD2. This CDR3 is built from 16 residues. J lost 3 bases, V lost 5 bases, and 4 bases had no gene match. Germline V lookup: CDR1 SGHTA, CDR2 FQGNSA. CDR3 in DNA: TGTGCCAGCAGCCCTAGACTAGCGGGAGACACCGGGGAGCTGTTTTTT. Its protein product is CASSPRLAGDTGELFF.